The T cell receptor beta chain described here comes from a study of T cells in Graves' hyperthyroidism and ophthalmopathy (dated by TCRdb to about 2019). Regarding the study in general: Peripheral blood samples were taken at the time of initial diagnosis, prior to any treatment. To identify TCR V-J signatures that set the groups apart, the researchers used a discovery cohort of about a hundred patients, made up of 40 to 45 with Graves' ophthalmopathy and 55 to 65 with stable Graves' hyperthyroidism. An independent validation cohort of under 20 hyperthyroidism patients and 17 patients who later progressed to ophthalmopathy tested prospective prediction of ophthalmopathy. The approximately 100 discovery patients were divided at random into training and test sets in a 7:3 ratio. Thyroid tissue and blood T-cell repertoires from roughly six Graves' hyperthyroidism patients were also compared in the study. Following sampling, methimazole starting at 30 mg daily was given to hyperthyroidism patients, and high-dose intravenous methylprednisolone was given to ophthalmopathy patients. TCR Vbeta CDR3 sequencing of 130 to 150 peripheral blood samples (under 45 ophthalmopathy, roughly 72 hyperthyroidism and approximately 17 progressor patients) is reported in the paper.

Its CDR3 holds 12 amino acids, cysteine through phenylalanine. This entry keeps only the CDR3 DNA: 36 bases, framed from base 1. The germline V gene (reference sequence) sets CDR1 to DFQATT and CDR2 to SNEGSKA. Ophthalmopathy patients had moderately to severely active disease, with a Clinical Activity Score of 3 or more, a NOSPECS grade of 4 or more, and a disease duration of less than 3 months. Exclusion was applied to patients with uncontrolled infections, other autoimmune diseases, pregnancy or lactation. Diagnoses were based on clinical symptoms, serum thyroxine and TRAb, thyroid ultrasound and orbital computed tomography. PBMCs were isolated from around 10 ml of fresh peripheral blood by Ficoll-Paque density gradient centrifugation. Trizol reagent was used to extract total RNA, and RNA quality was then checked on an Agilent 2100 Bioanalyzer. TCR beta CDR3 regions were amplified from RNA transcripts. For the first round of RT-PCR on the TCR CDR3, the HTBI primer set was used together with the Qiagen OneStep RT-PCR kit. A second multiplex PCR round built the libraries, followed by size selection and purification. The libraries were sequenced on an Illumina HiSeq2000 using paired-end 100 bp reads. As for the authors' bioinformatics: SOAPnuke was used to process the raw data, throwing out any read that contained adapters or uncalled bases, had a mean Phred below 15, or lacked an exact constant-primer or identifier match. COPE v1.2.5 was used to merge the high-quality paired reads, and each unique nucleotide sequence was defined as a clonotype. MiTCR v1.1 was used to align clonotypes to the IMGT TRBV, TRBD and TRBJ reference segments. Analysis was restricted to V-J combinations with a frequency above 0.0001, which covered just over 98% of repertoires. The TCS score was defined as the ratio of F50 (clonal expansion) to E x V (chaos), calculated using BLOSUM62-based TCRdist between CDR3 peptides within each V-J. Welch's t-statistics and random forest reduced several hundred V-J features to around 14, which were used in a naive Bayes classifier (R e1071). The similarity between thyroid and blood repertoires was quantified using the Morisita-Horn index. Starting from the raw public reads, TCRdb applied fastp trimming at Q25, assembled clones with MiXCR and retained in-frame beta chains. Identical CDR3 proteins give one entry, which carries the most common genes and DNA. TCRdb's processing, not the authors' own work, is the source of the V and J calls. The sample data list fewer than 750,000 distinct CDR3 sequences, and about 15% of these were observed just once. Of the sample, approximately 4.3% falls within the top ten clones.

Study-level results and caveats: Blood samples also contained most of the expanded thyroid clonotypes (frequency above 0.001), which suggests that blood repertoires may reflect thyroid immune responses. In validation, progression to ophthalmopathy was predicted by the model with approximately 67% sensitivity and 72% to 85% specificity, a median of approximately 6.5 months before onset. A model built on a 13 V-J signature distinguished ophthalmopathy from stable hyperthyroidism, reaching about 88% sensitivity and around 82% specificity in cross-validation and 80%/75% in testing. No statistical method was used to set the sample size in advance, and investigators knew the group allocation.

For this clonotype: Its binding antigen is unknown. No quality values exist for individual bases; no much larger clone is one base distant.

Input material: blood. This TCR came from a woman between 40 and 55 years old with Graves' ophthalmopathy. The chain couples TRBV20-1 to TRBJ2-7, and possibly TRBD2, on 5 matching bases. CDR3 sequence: CGGLVSDYEQYF. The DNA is TGCGGCGGGCTTGTTTCAGACTACGAGCAGTACTTC.